The 10 T cell receptor beta chains below come from one sample, sequenced in a study of post-analysis software for immune sequencing data. Which antigens these TCRs recognize remains unknown. Unique molecular identifiers were carried by the TCR beta cDNA libraries. TCRdb re-derived calls from the PCR reads in MiXCR, one entry per CDR3 protein. The sample holds about 820,000 distinct CDR3 sequences, 53% seen once. The study, taken as a whole, reports: Comparison of patients with controls showed five TRBV segments more frequent in patients, TRBV5-6, TRBV5-1 and TRBV20-1 among them.

Sequencing input: blood. All receptors derive from a girl aged 10 to 17 with multiple sclerosis.

The CDR3 protein is CASSLQGRTEAFF. For the CDR3, the DNA is TGCGCCAGCAGCTTGCAGGGGCGAACTGAAGCTTTCTTT. The V gene is TRBV5-1, the J gene TRBJ1-1; D might be TRBD1 (6 bases). CDR3 length: 13 residues. From germline, CDR1 is SGHRS and CDR2 YFSETQ. V lost 1 base and J lost 5, with 9 bases in between.

The rearrangement uses TRBV5-1 and TRBJ2-5, with TRBD2 identical over 7 bases. There are 16 residues in the CDR3. The junction had 10 bases not matched to a gene; V was cut back by 0 bases and J by 5 bases. Germline CDR1 SGHRS, CDR2 YFSETQ. The CDR3 reads CASSLGSAGNGETQYF. DNA for the CDR3: TGCGCCAGCAGCTTGGGATCAGCGGGGAATGGGGAGACCCAGTACTTC.

For this clonotype: At one end the junction does not follow the germline gene, possibly because of a read error. The rearrangement joins TRBV29-1 to TRBJ2-5, with unresolved D. Germline assignment: CDR1 SQVTM and CDR2 ANQGSEA. The CDR3 is 14 amino acids. CDR3: CSVVGLLTQETHYF. CDR3 coding DNA: TGCAGCGTTGTTGGCCTACTAACCCAAGAGACCCATTACTTC.

This clonotype has just a few counts. The V and J genes are TRBV25-1 and TRBJ2-5; D is perhaps TRBD2 (5 bases). V was shortened by 4 bases and J by 4 bases, with 19 bases between the two germline ends. This CDR3 has 16 amino acids. CDR1 is MGHDK, CDR2 SYGVNS, per germline. The CDR3 reads CASSGFSTGWGETQYF. The DNA of the CDR3 is TGTGCCAGCAGTGGCTTCTCGACGGGGTGGGGAGAGACCCAGTACTTC.

This sequence joins TRBV20-1 and TRBJ1-5, with D hard to call. Trimming left V 5 bases short and J 0 bases short, with 11 bases between. In germline, CDR1 is DFQATT, CDR2 SNEGSKA (reference sequence). This CDR3 spans 14 amino acids. CDR3 bases: TGCAGTGCTGTCCTGCGGGGTAGCAATCAGCCCCAGCATTTT. Translation: CSAVLRGSNQPQHF.

This chain links TRBV29-1 with TRBJ1-1, with D uncertain. The V gene's germline CDR1 is SQVTM and CDR2 ANQGSEA. Between the trimmed V and J ends, which lost 4 bases and 10 bases, there was a span of 13 bases. CDR3 length: 11 residues. The CDR3 reads CSVVKGPGAFF. The CDR3 nucleotides are TGCAGCGTTGTAAAAGGGCCGGGAGCTTTCTTT.

In this sample, this clonotype turned up a few times. This rearrangement joins TRBV7-9 to TRBJ1-2, with unresolved D. The CDR3 covers 13 residues. Trimming stripped 6 bases from V and 4 bases from J, with 12 bases between. The germline gives CDR1 SEHNR, CDR2 FQNEAQ (reference sequence). The CDR3 DNA reads as TGTGCCAGCAGTAGCAATTACATCTATGGCTACACCTTC. Its translation is CASSSNYIYGYTF.

The J gene is TRBJ2-3, the V gene TRBV9; 11 bases match TRBD2. Trimming at V came to 0 bases and at J to 2 bases, leaving 8 bases not matched to a gene. CDR1 and CDR2 (germline): SGDLS, YYNGEE. The length of the CDR3 is 18 residues. This CDR3 is CASSVDSWTSGLTDTQYF. CDR3 sequence (DNA): TGTGCCAGCAGCGTAGATTCTTGGACTAGCGGGCTCACAGATACGCAGTATTTT.

The V call is TRBV12-3 or TRBV12-4, the J call TRBJ1-1; D unclear. The CDR3 is made up of 16 amino acids. Trimming removed 3 bases at V and 3 bases at J, with 17 bases between. The CDR3 DNA is TGTGCCAGCAGTTTCCGACCGCTTATTAAGGACACTGAAGCTTTCTTT. Its protein is CASSFRPLIKDTEAFF.

The chain recombines TRBV15 with TRBJ2-1; tentative D call: TRBD2 (5 bases). From germline, CDR1 is LNHNV and CDR2 YYDKDF (reference sequence). The V gene lost 0 bases and the J gene lost 10 bases, with 10 bases spanning the gap. CDR3 length: 13 residues. CDR3 nucleotide sequence: TGTGCCACCAGCAGAGAGCGGGCCCGGGAGCAGTTCTTC. Its protein product is CATSRERAREQFF. The variable domain in full, with the rest retrieved from reference TRBV15 and TRBJ2-1, is DAMVIQNPRYQVTQFGKPVTLSCSQTLNHNVMYWYQQKSSQAPKLLFHYYDKDFNNEADTPDNFQSRRPNTSFCFLDIRSPGLGDTAMYLCATSRERAREQFFGPGTRLTVL.